This is a list of T cell receptor beta chains from one sample in a study of blood T cell repertoires in COVID-19. Clones were sequenced by immunoSEQ multiplex PCR, and TCRdb holds only the in-frame ones, with some missing. Counted here are 150,000 to 200,000 clones, 85% to 95% occurring once; the ten biggest clones make up roughly 5%. Sequenced sample: peripheral blood. The receptors originated from a woman aged 50 to 60 with acute or convalescent COVID-19. Both conserved end residues are part of each CDR3. Each record gives: CDR3 length, V gene, clone size, J gene, D gene, CDR3 protein, CDR3 DNA. The D gene is left open where the match is weak. Part of the rows lack a size; the others show once, few, many or a class for expanded clones.

14	TRBV7-8	NA	TRBJ2-5	TRBD2	CASSLGLATETQYF	TGTGCCAGCAGCTTGGGACTAGCGACCGAGACCCAGTACTTC
14	TRBV7-2	NA	TRBJ2-7	TRBD2	CASSLSGGSYEQYF	TGTGCCAGCAGCCTATCGGGAGGGTCCTACGAGCAGTACTTC
14	TRBV19	NA	TRBJ1-5	NA	CASSFGQDNQPQHF	TGTGCCAGTAGTTTCGGCCAGGACAATCAGCCCCAGCATTTT
13	TRBV28	NA	TRBJ2-7	TRBD1	CASRPTGGVRQYF	TGTGCCAGCAGACCAACAGGGGGCGTAAGGCAGTACTTC
14	TRBV18	NA	TRBJ2-7	NA	CASSGPLRLGGQYF	TGTGCCAGCTCAGGGCCCCTTCGATTAGGAGGGCAGTACTTC
17	TRBV20-1	NA	TRBJ2-3	TRBD2	CSASGLAGGSSTDTQYF	TGCAGTGCTAGTGGGCTAGCGGGGGGATCTAGCACAGATACGCAGTATTTT
17	TRBV28	few	TRBJ2-1	TRBD2	CASSLSPRLARMDEQFF	TGTGCCAGCAGTTTATCACCTAGACTAGCTCGGATGGATGAGCAGTTCTTC
13	TRBV7-3	NA	TRBJ1-2	NA	CASSLGGAYGYTF	TGTGCCAGCAGCTTAGGCGGGGCCTATGGCTACACCTTC
16	TRBV7-3	NA	TRBJ2-1	TRBD2	CASSLIGEGSYNEQFF	TGTGCCAGCAGCCTCATCGGGGAGGGCTCCTACAATGAGCAGTTCTTC
11	TRBV10-3	NA	TRBJ2-3	NA	CASSGGNTQYF	TGTGCCAGCTCTGGGGGGAATACGCAGTATTTT
15	TRBV19	NA	TRBJ1-4	NA	CASSLMTAGREKLFF	TGTGCCAGTAGTCTCATGACAGCTGGTCGGGAAAAACTGTTTTTT
16	TRBV7-6	NA	TRBJ1-1	NA	CASSLEANRANTEAFF	TGTGCCAGCAGCTTAGAGGCGAACAGGGCGAACACTGAAGCTTTCTTT